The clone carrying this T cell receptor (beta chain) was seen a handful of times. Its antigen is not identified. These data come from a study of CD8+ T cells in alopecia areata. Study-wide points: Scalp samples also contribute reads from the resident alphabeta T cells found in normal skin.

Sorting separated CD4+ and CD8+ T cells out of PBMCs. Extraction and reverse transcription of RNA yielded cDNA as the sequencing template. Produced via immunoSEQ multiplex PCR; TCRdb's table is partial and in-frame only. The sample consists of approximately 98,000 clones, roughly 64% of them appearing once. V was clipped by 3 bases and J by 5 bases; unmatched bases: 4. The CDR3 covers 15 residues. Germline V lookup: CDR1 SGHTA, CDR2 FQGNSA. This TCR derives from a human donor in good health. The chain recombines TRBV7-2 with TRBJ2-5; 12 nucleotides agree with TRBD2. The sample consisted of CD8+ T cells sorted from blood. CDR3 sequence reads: CASSFLAGGHETQYF. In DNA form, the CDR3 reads TGTGCCAGCAGCTTCCTAGCGGGGGGGCACGAGACCCAGTACTTC.